Sequencing of this T cell receptor beta chain was carried out in a study of blood T cell repertoires in COVID-19. This CDR3 contains 16 residues. Trimming took 6 bases from V and 4 from J; bases not matched to a gene: 11. Germline CDR1 is MGHRA and CDR2 is YSYEKL. Assay: immunoSEQ multiplex PCR; the TCRdb copy retains only in-frame clones and omits some. Of about 320,000 clones detected, roughly 90% appear once; the ten largest clones hold around 6.6%. Only a few counts were recorded for this clone. Sequencing used peripheral blood. The chain has TRBV4-1 and TRBJ1-4, with 7 bases aligning to TRBD1. The TCR sequence derives from a man aged 18 to 29 who had recovered from COVID-19. The CDR3 spells CASRRRQGEVNEKLFF. The CDR3 DNA sequence: TGCGCCAGCAGGAGGAGGCAGGGGGAGGTTAATGAAAAACTGTTTTTT.